The sequence of this T cell receptor (beta chain) was determined in a study of graft-versus-host responses after intestinal transplantation. As for the study in general: Each recipient received a multivisceral, liver-intestinal, or isolated intestinal graft. Findings of the study overall: Early post-transplant HvG declines showed an association with peak circulating GvH clone levels. GvH clones turned up in recipient marrow; some had shown up first in ileum or blood.

Libraries were prepared by immunoSEQ multiplex PCR; TCRdb keeps only in-frame clonotypes and omits some of them. The sample contains some 140,000 clones, 85% to 95% of which appear only once. As to this clone: Its antigen remains unknown.

The sample was unstimulated CD4+ T cells sorted from spleen or lymph node cells, taken before intestinal transplant. This receptor was taken from a human donor who received an intestinal transplant.

The CDR3 DNA reads TGTGCCTGGAAAGGGACAGGCGACGAGCAGTACTTC. Its translation: CAWKGTGDEQYF. J is TRBJ2-7 and V is TRBV30; 8 nucleotides agree with TRBD1. V was clipped by 4 bases and J by 5 bases; unmatched bases: 4. From germline, CDR1 is GTSNPN and CDR2 SVGIG (reference sequence). The CDR3 covers 12 residues.